This TCR beta chain was recovered during a study of CXCR3-negative and CXCR3-positive naive CD8 T cells. General study points: For naive cells, CXCR3-negative and CXCR3-positive subsets had similar TRBV-TRBJ usage; for memory cells, usage differed. With CXCR3 expression partially decreased after cryopreservation, most assays relied on fresh PBMCs. TRB CDR3s were more hydrophobic in CXCR3-positive than in CXCR3-negative naive cells.

Remarks on this clonotype: The antigen is undetermined.

UMI-labeled 5' RACE TRB cDNA libraries were prepared from the cells. TCRdb reprocessed the 5' RACE reads, keeping one entry per CDR3 protein, no DNA. Its table lists about 46,000 distinct CDR3 sequences. Germline CDR1 and CDR2: SEHNR and FQNEAQ (reference sequence). The CDR3 loop spans 13 amino acids. The CD45RO-CCR7+CD27+CD95- phenotype denoted naive CD8+ T cells. This receptor was taken from a human donor in good health. Some clones in this sample may be carry-over from other donors' samples. What was sequenced was naive CXCR3- CD8+ T cells from blood. The subset was: CD45RO-CCR7+CD27+CD95- naive CD8+ T cells lacking CXCR3 (TNR3-). The chain combines TRBV7-9 with TRBJ1-4. Here the CDR3 reads CASSPSGAEKLFF.